This T cell receptor (beta chain) stems from a study of human T cells and chemical hapten exposure (dated by TCRdb to the early 2020s). For the wider study: For sensitization, 2% DPC in acetone was applied to a 2 cm by 2 cm area of upper inner arm skin. Patients additionally received weekly therapeutic DPC doses to the scalp throughout the approximately 22-week study period. Patch testing was performed on the upper back with Finn chambers containing 0.01% DPC, and the patch tests were scored after 6 days according to International Contact Dermatitis Research Group standards. The patient cohort, mostly female, included alopecia areata with under or over 50% scalp involvement, alopecia totalis and alopecia universalis. Libraries were combined into a pool for sequencing, and differences in TCR yield between samples came mainly from small differences in library volumes within the pool. Peripheral blood TCR repertoire changes were tracked in vivo in alopecia patients during primary and secondary sensitization to the hapten diphenylcyclopropenone (DPC). Patient blood was sampled pre-sensitization (week 0) and at 2, 6 and about 24 weeks after DPC sensitization. Some 29 alopecia patients gave blood for TCR sequencing at one to four time points (pre-sensitization, 2, 6 and 24 weeks).

The label giving this sample's time point can be read as: patch test 2, 6 weeks after DPC sensitization. This specimen's treatment or condition label, per the study, means: therapeutic diphenylcyclopropenone sensitization with weekly scalp DPC. At every patch-test visit, the blood draw took place before the patch test was put on. Patients were eligible if aged 18 to 70, diagnosed with alopecia and judged suitable for DPC therapy, and pregnant patients were excluded. Total RNA was extracted from unfractionated whole blood that had been collected in Tempus Blood RNA tubes. Receptors were amplified or captured by RACE. Instrument on record: NextSeq 500. During library preparation, unique molecular identifiers were attached to individual cDNA molecules so that TCRs could be counted quantitatively and reproducibly. Each blood RNA sample was used to sequence both TCR alpha and TCR beta chains. Processing in the source paper ran as follows. A median of about 89,000 TCRs per sample was observed, with a range of about 20,000 to 750,000. The Decombinator software suite was used to annotate V, J and CDR3 in the TCR reads. For PS versus PT1 abundance plots, all samples were subsampled to the same number of TCRs (28,000). TCRs were defined as expanded if absent before sensitization and observed at least eight times at the 2-week time point. In TCRdb, the public reads were trimmed at Q25 with fastp and aligned with MiXCR, with productive beta chains retained. Rows with one shared CDR3 protein collapse into an entry with the most common genes and DNA. Here the V and J calls rest on TCRdb's processing, not on the authors' analysis. This sample holds around 50,000 distinct CDR3 sequences; more than 9% were observed only once. About 1.8% of the sample rests with the top ten.

There are 11 amino acids in the CDR3, from cysteine to phenylalanine inclusive. CDR3 DNA is the only sequence kept; it has 33 bases, read in frame from the first base. Based on the germline V gene, the CDR1 and CDR2 sequences are SGHRS and YFSETQ. V is pared back by 6 bases and J by 6 bases, with 9 bases lying between the germline termini. The investigation overall reported the following: The number of TCRs above 1 in 1000 frequency did not change with DPC sensitization; there was no evidence of global repertoire structure alterations. All patients had alopecia, a presumed autoimmune disease, so their immune response might differ from that of healthy individuals. Patch test score was positively correlated with the number of PT1 expanded TCRs, with significance at thresholds 8, 16 and 32 but not at 4. Expanded TCRs formed significantly more large CDR3 similarity clusters than pre-sensitization or healthy control sets, consistent with antigen-driven responses. Repeated subsampling changed both the strength of the expansion versus patch-test correlation and the threshold at which the correlation became significant.

This clonotype was counted ten times or more. Its antigen is currently not known. There are no base qualities to consult, and no much larger clone falls within one base. The sequences come from whole blood, collected in connection with sensitization to the hapten diphenylcyclopropenone (DPC). This chain is built from TRBV5-1 and TRBJ1-1, with the D gene not clear enough to name. The clonotype comes from a woman between 50 and 59 years old with alopecia areata. Some clones in this sample may be carry-over from other donors' samples. The CDR3 reads CASIQGAEAFF. The bases read TGCGCCAGCATCCAAGGCGCTGAAGCTTTCTTT.